These 24 T cell receptor beta chains came from one sample sequenced in a study of identical twins. TCRdb reanalysed the 5' RACE reads using MiXCR and keeps one entry per CDR3 protein. The sample contains about 720,000 distinct CDR3 sequences, roughly 18% of which appear only once. These data were also filed under a second study, of T cells expressing NK-cell markers.

Specimen: PBMCs. All receptors derive from a woman in her late teens or twenties in good health.

This clonotype has at least ten counts. V usage is TRBV5-6 and J usage is TRBJ2-2; 8 bases are shared with TRBD1. From germline, CDR1 is SGHDT and CDR2 YYEEEE. The CDR3 is made up of 15 amino acids. The trim removed 4 bases at V and 12 bases at J, leaving 14 bases unmatched. The CDR3 loop reads CASSQPGQGGEKLFF. The CDR3, as DNA: TGTGCCAGCAGCCAGCCTGGACAGGGCGGGGAGAAGCTGTTTTTT.

The chain couples TRBV5-6 to TRBJ2-5; 9 nucleotides agree with TRBD2. Trimming at V came to 4 bases and at J to 2 bases, leaving 3 bases not matched to a gene. This CDR3 contains 14 residues. The germline CDR1 and CDR2 sequences are SGHDT and YYEEEE. CDR3 sequence: CASSHGLAQETQYF. Written as DNA, the CDR3 is TGTGCCAGCAGCCACGGACTAGCGCAAGAGACCCAGTACTTC.

J is TRBJ2-1 and V is TRBV11-2; D is unclear. The CDR3 totals 12 residues. Trimming cost V 1 base and J 9 bases, with 7 bases left between them. Germline CDR1 is SGHAT and CDR2 is FQNNGV. The CDR3 loop is CASSLAVVEQFF. CDR3 nucleotides: TGTGCCAGCAGCTTAGCAGTAGTTGAGCAGTTCTTC.

This clonotype was counted a few times. The gene calls are TRBV21-1 and TRBJ2-7; the listed D gene, TRBD1, was not tested against the DNA. TRBV21-1 is reported as a pseudogene. The CDR3 length is 15 residues. The CDR3 DNA reads TGTGCCAGCAGCAAAGAGGCCAGGGGCGGGTACGAGCAGTACTTC. It specifies CASSKEARGGYEQYF.

The V call is TRBV27, the J call TRBJ1-1; no reliable D call. V shed 5 bases and J shed 2 bases, with 6 bases lying between them. Germline CDR1 and CDR2: MNHEY and SMNVEV (reference sequence). This CDR3 is built from 12 residues. The CDR3 sequence: CASSESNTEAFF. As DNA, the CDR3 is TGTGCCAGCAGTGAAAGTAACACTGAAGCTTTCTTT.

This clonotype occurred many times. The rearrangement uses TRBV15 and TRBJ1-5; D is uncertain. The CDR3 totals 13 residues. V was pared by 0 bases and J by 6 bases, with 6 bases between. CDR1 and CDR2 (germline): LNHNV, YYDKDF (reference sequence). The CDR3 region has the DNA TGTGCCACCAGCAGAGAACTAAGTCAGCCCCAGCATTTT. This encodes CATSRELSQPQHF. Full variable domain (rest looked up from reference TRBV15 and TRBJ1-5): DAMVIQNPRYQVTQFGKPVTLSCSQTLNHNVMYWYQQKSSQAPKLLFHYYDKDFNNEADTPDNFQSRRPNTSFCFLDIRSPGLGDTAMYLCATSRELSQPQHFGDGTRLSIL.

There are a few counts of this clonotype. The rearrangement links TRBV27 to TRBJ2-1; 9 nucleotides match TRBD2. Germline V gene data show CDR1 as MNHEY and CDR2 as SMNVEV (reference sequence). The trim removed 9 bases at V and 13 bases at J, leaving 7 bases unmatched. The CDR3 length is 11 residues. The CDR3 spells CASISGGKQFF. The CDR3 DNA sequence: TGTGCCAGTATAAGCGGGGGGAAACAGTTCTTC.

This chain connects TRBV15 to TRBJ2-1; 7 bases map to TRBD1. Trimming removed 5 bases from V and 6 bases from J; junction bases left unmatched: 13. Per the germline V gene, CDR1 is LNHNV and CDR2 is YYDKDF (reference sequence). This CDR3 is built from 16 residues. As DNA, the CDR3 is TGTGCCACCAGCGGATACGCAGGGGGTCCTATCAATGAGCAGTTCTTC. It encodes CATSGYAGGPINEQFF. The full variable domain, with the rest looked up from reference TRBV15 and TRBJ2-1, is DAMVIQNPRYQVTQFGKPVTLSCSQTLNHNVMYWYQQKSSQAPKLLFHYYDKDFNNEADTPDNFQSRRPNTSFCFLDIRSPGLGDTAMYLCATSGYAGGPINEQFFGPGTRLTVL.

The sample holds a few counts of this clonotype. The chain has TRBV20-1 and TRBJ2-7; D remains unclear. Trimming removed 4 bases from V and 5 bases from J, with 15 bases in between. Germline assignment: CDR1 DFQATT and CDR2 SNEGSKA (reference sequence). The CDR3 has 13 residues. The CDR3, as DNA: TGCAGTGCTAATCCGGGCCTTCGCGACGAGCAGTACTTC. Translated: CSANPGLRDEQYF.

This clonotype was recorded a few times. The gene calls are TRBV20-1 and TRBJ2-2; D unresolved. This CDR3 comprises 15 residues. The ends were cut back, 0 bases at V and 3 bases at J, with 11 bases in the middle. Germline CDR1 and CDR2: DFQATT and SNEGSKA (reference sequence). The CDR3 spells CSAREAGPHTGELFF. CDR3 DNA: TGCAGTGCTAGAGAAGCAGGACCTCACACCGGGGAGCTGTTTTTT.

This chain's CDR3 is CASIRTDQGYEQFF. The CDR3 region has the DNA TGTGCCAGCATCCGGACAGACCAGGGATATGAGCAGTTCTTC. The gene calls are TRBV6-2 or TRBV6-3 and TRBJ2-1; D possibly corresponds to TRBD1 (6 bases). CDR1 and CDR2 (germline): MNHEY, SVGEGT. The CDR3 runs to 14 residues. V lost 7 bases and J 8 bases, leaving 18 bases between the germline ends.

CDR3 nucleotides: TGTGCCCTAAGACCGGGACAGGGTCATGGCTACACCTTC. Translation gives CALRPGQGHGYTF. This chain links TRBV10-3 with TRBJ1-2; 9 nucleotides line up with TRBD1. This CDR3 contains 13 residues. V trimming: 11 bases; J trimming: 6 bases; junction bases outside the gene matches: 10. Germline CDR1 is ENHRY and CDR2 is SYGVKD.

J is TRBJ2-3 and V is TRBV20-1; D perhaps matches TRBD2 (6 bases). There are 15 residues in the CDR3. Germline assignment: CDR1 DFQATT and CDR2 SNEGSKA (reference sequence). Trimming took off 6 bases at V and 2 bases at J, with 18 bases between the two ends. CDR3 coding DNA: TGCAGTGCGCTGAGCTCGGCGGGAATCACAGATACGCAGTATTTT. Its translation: CSALSSAGITDTQYF.

The chain has TRBV7-9 and TRBJ2-7; weak D call: TRBD1 (5 bases). Germline V gives CDR1 SEHNR, CDR2 FQNEAQ (reference sequence). V dropped 1 base and J dropped 0 bases, with 10 bases sitting between them. The CDR3 runs 15 residues. The CDR3 loop reads CASSLDGAHSYEQYF. DNA for the CDR3: TGTGCCAGCAGCTTAGATGGGGCTCACTCCTACGAGCAGTACTTC.

This chain joins TRBV6-5 and TRBJ1-1, with D tentatively TRBD1 (5 bases). V lost 5 bases and J 10 bases, leaving 20 bases between the germline ends. CDR1 is MNHEY, CDR2 SVGAGI, per germline. This CDR3 comprises 14 residues. The CDR3 region has the DNA TGTGCCAGCAGTAACGACGGGACGGTTAGCGGAGCTTTCTTT. Amino acid sequence: CASSNDGTVSGAFF.

The V and J genes are TRBV7-2 and TRBJ2-1; D assignment may be TRBD1 or TRBD2 (5 bases each). The CDR3 has 14 residues. V lost 5 bases and J 4 bases, leaving 12 bases between the germline ends. Germline loops: CDR1 SGHTA, CDR2 FQGNSA. CDR3 residues: CASSPGPLYNEQFF. DNA for the CDR3: TGTGCCAGCAGCCCGGGACCCCTATACAATGAGCAGTTCTTC.

This sequence joins TRBV6-1 and TRBJ2-3, with D tentatively TRBD1 (6 bases). Per the germline V gene, CDR1 is MNHNS and CDR2 is SASEGT. Trimming took off 7 bases at V and 5 bases at J, with 16 bases between the two ends. The CDR3 runs to 14 residues. The CDR3 sequence: CASTSGQPGDTQYF. The CDR3 region has the DNA TGTGCCAGCACATCCGGACAGCCCGGAGATACGCAGTATTTT.

The chain employs TRBV6-6 and TRBJ1-2; D is possibly TRBD1 (6 bases). Trimming removed 10 bases from V and 11 bases from J, with 17 bases in between. Germline-derived CDR1 and CDR2 are MNHNY and SVGAGI (reference sequence). This CDR3 contains 11 residues. CDR3 in DNA: TGTGCCACCAAAGGGGGACGAAGGTACACCTTC. It is translated as CATKGGRRYTF.

The chain carries TRBV12-3 or TRBV12-4 and TRBJ1-1, with 8 nucleotides matching TRBD1. This CDR3 is built from 17 residues. V lost 6 bases, J lost 2 bases, and 14 bases stayed unmatched. The CDR3: CASSPNPTGGRNTEAFF. CDR3 DNA sequence: TGTGCCAGCAGCCCTAATCCTACAGGGGGACGCAACACTGAAGCTTTCTTT.

The chain couples TRBV29-1 to TRBJ2-2, with D tentatively TRBD2 (6 bases). CDR1 and CDR2 from the germline V gene are SQVTM and ANQGSEA. The length of the CDR3 is 15 residues. The V gene lost 6 bases and the J gene lost 2 bases, with 16 bases spanning the gap. For the CDR3, the DNA is TGCAGCGTGGGGGGAGAAGCGGATAACACCGGGGAGCTGTTTTTT. This gives the protein CSVGGEADNTGELFF.

The V and J genes are TRBV30 and TRBJ1-1; D is possibly TRBD1 (5 bases). Trimming pared 0 bases from V and 4 bases from J, leaving 12 bases between. Per germline, CDR1 GTSNPN and CDR2 SVGIG (reference sequence). CDR3 length: 14 residues. The CDR3 DNA is TGTGCCTGGAGTGTAGGGGACGGAATCACTGAAGCTTTCTTT. It encodes CAWSVGDGITEAFF.

V is TRBV6-2 or TRBV6-3 and J is TRBJ2-7, with 14 bases matching TRBD2. V gave up 5 bases and J gave up 2 bases; unmatched junction bases: 11. The germline gives CDR1 MNHEY, CDR2 SVGEGT. This CDR3 is 18 amino acids long. This CDR3 is CASSTRLAGGPRTYEQYF. In DNA form, the CDR3 reads TGTGCCAGCAGTACGAGACTAGCGGGAGGGCCGCGGACCTACGAGCAGTACTTC.

V usage is TRBV4-3 and J usage is TRBJ2-1, with D hard to call. V was shortened by 1 base and J by 8 bases, with 15 bases between the two germline ends. The germline V gene encodes CDR1 LGHNA and CDR2 YSLEER. The CDR3 extends over 15 amino acids. The CDR3, as DNA: TGCGCCAGCAGCCAAGTGGGGTTAGGCGCCGATGAGCAGTTCTTC. It yields the protein CASSQVGLGADEQFF.

This clonotype was found many times. The chain links TRBV6-1 to TRBJ2-1, with TRBD2 matching 7 bases. The CDR3 contains 14 residues. The trim removed 6 bases at V and 10 bases at J, leaving 12 bases unmatched. The germline CDR1 and CDR2 sequences are MNHNS and SASEGT. CDR3 coding DNA: TGTGCCAGCAGAAAAGCAGGGTCAGCGGGGGAGCAGTTCTTC. Translated, it gives CASRKAGSAGEQFF.